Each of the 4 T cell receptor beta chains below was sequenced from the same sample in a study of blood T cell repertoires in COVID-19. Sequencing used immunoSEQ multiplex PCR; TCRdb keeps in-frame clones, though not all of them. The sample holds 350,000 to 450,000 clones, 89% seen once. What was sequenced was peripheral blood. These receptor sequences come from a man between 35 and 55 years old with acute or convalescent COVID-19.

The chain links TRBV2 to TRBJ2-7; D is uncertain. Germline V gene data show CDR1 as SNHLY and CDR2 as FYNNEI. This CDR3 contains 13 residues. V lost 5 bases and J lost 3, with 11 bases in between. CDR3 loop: CASSPSLGYEQYF. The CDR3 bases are TGTGCCAGCAGTCCTTCCCTAGGCTACGAGCAGTACTTC.

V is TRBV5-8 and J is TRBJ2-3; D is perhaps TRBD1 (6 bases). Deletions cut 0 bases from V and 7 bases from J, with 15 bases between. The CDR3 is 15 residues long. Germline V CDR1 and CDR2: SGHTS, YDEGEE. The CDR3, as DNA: TGTGCCAGCAGCTTGGACAGGGTGGGTAGAAATACGCAGTATTTT. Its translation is CASSLDRVGRNTQYF. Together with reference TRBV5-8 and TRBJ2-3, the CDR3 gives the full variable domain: EAGVTQSPTHLIKTRGQQATLRCSPISGHTSVYWYQQALGLGLQFLLWYDEGEERNRGNFPPRFSGRQFPNYSSELNVNALELEDSALYLCASSLDRVGRNTQYFGPGTRLTVL.

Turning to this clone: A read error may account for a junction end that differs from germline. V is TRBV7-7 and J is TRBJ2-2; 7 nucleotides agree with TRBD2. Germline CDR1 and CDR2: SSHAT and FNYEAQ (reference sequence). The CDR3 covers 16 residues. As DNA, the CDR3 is TGTGCTAGCAGCCCCGGAGACACTGGGGGGGCCGGGGAGCTGTTTTTT. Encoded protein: CASSPGDTGGAGELFF.

The CDR3 here is CASSLGGNANTIYF. Here the CDR3 DNA reads TGTGCCAGCAGCCTCGGGGGAAACGCAAACACCATATATTTT. The rearrangement joins TRBV7-3 to TRBJ1-3, with D perhaps TRBD1 (5 bases). V was pared by 5 bases and J by 6 bases, with 14 bases between. CDR1 is SGHTA and CDR2 is FQGTGA in the germline V gene. The CDR3 is 14 residues long.